The TCR beta chain described here comes from a study of T cells in tumors after PD-1 blockade. Measured with immunoSEQ multiplex PCR; TCRdb has only the in-frame clones, and not every one. The sample lists approximately 12,000 clones, roughly three fifths occurring once. There are 15 residues in the CDR3. V gave up 10 bases and J gave up 4 bases; unmatched junction bases: 11. The germline V gene has CDR1 MNHEY and CDR2 SVGAGI. Sequenced material: tumor tissue, taken before anti-PD-1 treatment. This clonotype was obtained from a human donor with basal cell carcinoma. J is TRBJ2-5 and V is TRBV6-5; TRBD1 agrees at 11 bases. The CDR3 sequence: CANNPGTGGVETQYF. DNA of the CDR3: TGTGCCAACAACCCCGGGACAGGGGGTGTAGAGACCCAGTACTTC.